Listed below are T cell receptor beta chains from one sample, sequenced in a study of control samples from healthy donors and cancer patients. Profiled with immunoSEQ multiplex PCR; TCRdb holds only in-frame clones, not every one. The repertoire holds about 150,000 clones, with roughly 90% as singletons. The sequenced material came from blood. These receptors were collected from a woman aged 30 to 39 in good health. Each CDR3 is given with its conserved first and last residue. The D gene is left open where the match is weak. Some rows have no size entry. The others give once, few or many, or a class for an expanded clone.

j_call d_call clone_size v_call cdr3_length cdr3_nt cdr3_aa
TRBJ1-2 . once TRBV28 15 TGTGCCAGCAGCGGGACCTCTACAGGGAACTATGGCTACACCTTC CASSGTSTGNYGYTF
TRBJ1-2 . . TRBV30 12 TGTGCCTGGAGTCCTCCGGGGGGCAGCTACACCTTC CAWSPPGGSYTF
TRBJ2-1 . . TRBV30 11 TGTGCCTGGAGAGGGAACAATGAGCAGTTCTTC CAWRGNNEQFF
TRBJ2-1 . . TRBV11-2 15 TGTGCCAGCAGCCCTAACCCTGGCTCCTACAATGAGCAGTTCTTC CASSPNPGSYNEQFF
TRBJ2-1 TRBD2 . TRBV19 17 TGTGCCAGTAGCGGACATAGCGGGAGAGCCGGGTCTGGAGAGCAGTTCTTC CASSGHSGRAGSGEQFF
TRBJ1-1 TRBD1 once TRBV28 17 TGTGCCAGCAGTTCGTCTAAGCTCGGACAGGCGAACACTGAAGCTTTCTTT CASSSSKLGQANTEAFF
TRBJ1-2 . . TRBV6-6 14 TGTGCCAGCTCCCAGTCGGCAGGGCTCGCTGGCTACACCTTC CASSQSAGLAGYTF
TRBJ2-2 TRBD2 . TRBV19 16 TGTGCCAGTAGTACAAGGACTAGCTTGAACACCGGGGAGCTGTTTTTT CASSTRTSLNTGELFF
TRBJ1-1 . . TRBV7-8 15 TGTGCCAGCAGCCCCCCGGACAGCATGAACACTGAAGCTTTCTTT CASSPPDSMNTEAFF
TRBJ2-4 . . TRBV28 13 TGTGCCAGCAGTTTCCGGGGAAGGGACATTCAGTACTTC CASSFRGRDIQYF
TRBJ1-2 . . TRBV12-3/TRBV12-4 12 TGTGCCAGCTCCTGGGTCAGCGGTGGCTACACCTTC CASSWVSGGYTF
TRBJ2-2 TRBD2 once TRBV9 17 TGTGCCAGCAGCGTACTAGCGGGAGGGCCGATAACCGGGGAGCTGTTTTTT CASSVLAGGPITGELFF
TRBJ1-1 . . TRBV4-2 15 TGTGCCAGCAGCCAAGAAGACCCCATGAACACTGAAGCTTTCTTT CASSQEDPMNTEAFF
TRBJ2-2 TRBD1 many TRBV30 15 TGTGCCTGGAGTACAGGGGGTTGGGAGGCCGGGGAGCTGTTTTTT CAWSTGGWEAGELFF
TRBJ2-7 . . TRBV6-2/TRBV6-3 14 TGTGCCAGCAGCTCCCCGACAGGAAACTACGAGCAGTACTTC CASSSPTGNYEQYF
TRBJ2-7 . . TRBV27 14 TGTGCCAGCAGTTTTGGGTTCCGCCCAGACGAGCAGTACTTC CASSFGFRPDEQYF
TRBJ2-1 . once TRBV19 15 TGTGCCAGTAGTATAGATCTCCGGGGAAGAGTAGCGCAGTTCTTC CASSIDLRGRVAQFF
TRBJ2-4 TRBD1 . TRBV5-1 15 TGCGCCAGCAGCTCCGCGACAGGGGCCAAAAACATTCAGTACTTC CASSSATGAKNIQYF
TRBJ1-4 . . TRBV3-1/TRBV3-2 14 TGTGCCAGCAGCCAAGCAGGGGTGGGAGAAAAACTGTTTTTT CASSQAGVGEKLFF
TRBJ1-2 . . TRBV7-2 13 TGTGCCAGCAGCTTAGAGCGGGGGACTGGCTACACCTTC CASSLERGTGYTF
TRBJ2-7 TRBD1 . TRBV6-2/TRBV6-3 14 TGTGCCAGCAGTTACGGACAGGCCTCCTACGAGCAGTACTTC CASSYGQASYEQYF
TRBJ2-7 . few TRBV28 12 TGTGCCACCTTGAGCACAACCTACGAGCAGTACTTC CATLSTTYEQYF
TRBJ1-4 TRBD1 . TRBV28 15 TGTGCCAGCAGCCGAACTGGGACAGGGGGTGAAAAACTGTTTTTT CASSRTGTGGEKLFF
TRBJ1-1 . . TRBV2 11 TGTGCCAGCACGGAGGGGGCTGAAGCTTTCTTT CASTEGAEAFF
TRBJ1-2 . . TRBV12-5 14 TGTGCTAGTGGTTTAGGGATTTGGAACTATGGCTACACCTTC CASGLGIWNYGYTF
TRBJ2-2 TRBD1 . TRBV14 17 TGTGCCAGCAGCTCAAGCCGGGACAGGGTTTTTCCCGGGGAGCTGTTTTTT CASSSSRDRVFPGELFF
TRBJ2-5 . . TRBV27 15 TGTGCCAGCAGTTTATCACCGGTGACGGGAGAGACCCAGTACTTC CASSLSPVTGETQYF
TRBJ1-2 . . TRBV3-1/TRBV3-2 17 TGTGCCAGCAGCCTCGCTCCACCGGGGGGTGGCAGCTATGGCTACACCTTC CASSLAPPGGGSYGYTF
TRBJ2-7 . . TRBV27 14 TGTGCCAGCAGTCAGCTGACTAGTAGGTACGAGCAGTACTTC CASSQLTSRYEQYF
TRBJ2-5 . . TRBV12-3/TRBV12-4 11 TGTGCCAGCAGCATACAAGAGACCCAGTACTTC CASSIQETQYF
TRBJ1-5 TRBD1 once TRBV27 15 TGTGCCAGCAGTTTAAACGGACAGGGAGATCAGCCCCAGCATTTT CASSLNGQGDQPQHF
TRBJ2-1 . . TRBV30 10 TGTGCCTGGTTAGCTAATGAGCAGTTCTTC CAWLANEQFF
TRBJ2-1 . . TRBV5-1 12 TGCGCCAGCAGCTTGGCCTACAATGAGCAGTTCTTC CASSLAYNEQFF
TRBJ2-6 . once TRBV5-4 16 TGTGCCAGCAGGTTGGGCTCGGGGGCTCAACACAACGTCCTGACTTTC CASRLGSGAQHNVLTF
TRBJ2-7 . . TRBV27 16 TGTGCCAGCAGTCCCTCCGGGGTTTTAGGTTCGGACGAGCAGTACTTC CASSPSGVLGSDEQYF
TRBJ2-1 . . TRBV11-2 14 TGTGCCAGCAGCTTATTTCCAGGGACGAATGAGCAGTTCTTC CASSLFPGTNEQFF
TRBJ2-1 TRBD2 . TRBV7-3 18 TGTGCCAGCATTCCCCTAGCGGGGGGGAGAAGCTCCTACAATGAGCAGTTCTTC CASIPLAGGRSSYNEQFF
TRBJ1-2 . . TRBV7-2 12 TGTGCCAGCAGCGTCTACGGAGGTGGCTACACCTTC CASSVYGGGYTF
TRBJ2-3 TRBD2 . TRBV14 16 TGTGCCAGCAGCCATCCTCTGGCGGGAGGTGTAGATACGCAGTATTTT CASSHPLAGGVDTQYF